Shown below are 2 T cell receptor beta chains from a single sample sequenced in a study of shared clonotypes between healthy human individuals. Only in-frame clones appear in the TCRdb table, and some are missing; sequencing was by immunoSEQ multiplex PCR. The sample lists over a million clones; approximately 97% were seen once. Material for sequencing was naive CD4+ T cells sorted from blood. Subset here: CD45RA+ positively selected. All receptors come from a man aged 30-40 years in good health.

This chain joins TRBV25-1 and TRBJ2-4, with 8 positions matching TRBD1. This CDR3 region has 13 residues. CDR1 is MGHDK and CDR2 is SYGVNS in the germline V gene. V was clipped by 7 bases and J by 8 bases; unmatched bases: 7. CDR3 bases: TGTGCCAGCACCGGACAGGGAAGGTACATTCAGTACTTC. This encodes CASTGQGRYIQYF. The variable domain in full, with the rest retrieved from reference TRBV25-1 and TRBJ2-4, is EADIYQTPRYLVIGTGKKITLECSQTMGHDKMYWYQQDPGMELHLIHYSYGVNSTEKGDLSSESTVSRIRTEHFPLTLESARPSHTSQYLCASTGQGRYIQYFGAGTRLSVL.

The CDR3 spells CASSPDFLSNQPQHF. Written as DNA, the CDR3 is TGTGCCAGCAGTCCGGACTTCCTTAGCAATCAGCCCCAGCATTTT. The chain is built from TRBV2 and TRBJ1-5; D uncertain. Germline CDR1 is SNHLY and CDR2 is FYNNEI. The germline V and J ends were trimmed by 5 bases and 0 bases, with 11 bases remaining between them. The CDR3 runs to 15 residues. The full variable domain, rest sourced from reference TRBV2 and TRBJ1-5, is EPEVTQTPSHQVTQMGQEVILRCVPISNHLYFYWYRQILGQKVEFLVSFYNNEISEKSEIFDDQFSVERPDGSNFTLKIRSTKLEDSAMYFCASSPDFLSNQPQHFGDGTRLSIL.